The present T cell receptor beta chain was sequenced within a study of blood T cell repertoires in COVID-19. Study summary: Both acute and convalescent COVID-19 samples were obtained from the United States, Italy and Spain. In each case, the material was cDNA or gDNA derived from T cells, B-cell-depleted T cells, or PBMCs.

Germline assignment: CDR1 SGHRS and CDR2 YFSETQ. CDR3 length: 16 residues. V trimming: 4 bases; J trimming: 3 bases; junction bases outside the gene matches: 8. As processed by the authors: Amplification with reference gene primers provided the estimates of nucleated cell counts. The protocol was immunoSEQ multiplex PCR, while the TCRdb copy is restricted to in-frame clones and leaves out a portion. V and J calls and clone size are those listed in that table; D and trimming were worked out from the DNA. The data contain around 140,000 clones, around 84% of them singletons. The sequence was obtained from a woman in her sixties with acute or convalescent COVID-19. The J gene is TRBJ2-5, the V gene TRBV5-1, with 11 positions matching TRBD2. The sample was peripheral blood. CDR3 residues: CASSPNSGGAEETQYF. DNA for the CDR3: TGCGCCAGCAGCCCCAATAGCGGGGGGGCCGAAGAGACCCAGTACTTC.